One sample yielded the 5 T cell receptor beta chains listed below, sequenced in a study of post-analysis software for immune sequencing data. Study conclusions and caveats: TRBV segments more frequent in patients than in controls numbered roughly 5 and included TRBV5-6, TRBV5-1 and TRBV20-1.

No antigens are known for them. The TCR beta cDNA libraries contained unique molecular identifiers. TCRdb itself ran the PCR reads through MiXCR, one entry per CDR3 protein. The profile shows over 700,000 distinct CDR3 sequences, less than 35% of them singletons. The sequenced sample was blood. The receptors come from a girl aged 5 to 17 with multiple sclerosis.

This chain uses TRBV9 with TRBJ2-7; the D is unclear. Germline V gene sequence: CDR1 SGDLS, CDR2 YYNGEE. CDR3 length: 14 amino acids. V was shortened by 4 bases and J by 0 bases, with 11 bases between the two germline ends. This chain's CDR3 is CASSPRSLSYEQYF. The CDR3 nucleotides are TGTGCCAGCAGCCCCAGGTCGCTCTCCTACGAGCAGTACTTC. Full variable domain (outside the CDR3, taken from reference TRBV9 and TRBJ2-7): DSGVTQTPKHLITATGQRVTLRCSPRSGDLSVYWYQQSLDQGLQFLIQYYNGEERAKGNILERFSAQQFPDLHSELNLSSLELGDSALYFCASSPRSLSYEQYFGPGTRLTVT.

The rearrangement links TRBV29-1 to TRBJ2-2; D remains unclear. The length of the CDR3 is 15 residues. Trimming removed 4 bases at V and 2 bases at J, with 14 bases between. CDR1 SQVTM and CDR2 ANQGSEA come from the germline V gene. The CDR3 coding sequence is TGCAGCGTTGTTGGTTTGAGCGTAAACACCGGGGAGCTGTTTTTT. Translation gives CSVVGLSVNTGELFF.

This clonotype showed up just a few times. One junction end disagrees with the germline gene, perhaps due to a read error. The DNA of the CDR3 is TGTGCCACCAATGATTTGGTAGGGGCGACTCAGCCCCAGCATTTT. Protein sequence: CATNDLVGATQPQHF. The chain combines TRBV24-1 with TRBJ1-5; D possibly corresponds to TRBD1 (5 bases). The CDR3 has 15 amino acids. Germline CDR1 is KGHDR and CDR2 is SFDVKD.

This clonotype was counted many times. This chain joins TRBV6-5 and TRBJ2-5, with D possibly being TRBD1 (5 bases). Trimming left V 4 bases short and J 12 bases short, with 15 bases between. There are 12 residues in the CDR3. Germline V CDR1 and CDR2: MNHEY, SVGAGI. The CDR3 bases are TGTGCCAGCAGTTCACGGTTGACCAGGGAGTACTTC. Translation: CASSSRLTREYF.

This clonotype turned up a few times. The chain is built from TRBV9 and TRBJ2-7, with D perhaps being TRBD1 or TRBD2 (7 bases each). The CDR3 length is 15 residues. The V gene's germline CDR1 is SGDLS and CDR2 YYNGEE. Trimming removed 2 bases at V and 6 bases at J, with 18 bases between. The CDR3 reads CASSVQDRDYSEQYF. The CDR3, as DNA: TGTGCCAGCAGCGTCCAAGACAGGGACTACTCCGAGCAGTACTTC.